This TCR beta chain is from a study of blood T cell repertoires in COVID-19 (dated by TCRdb to about 2020). For context, the study as a whole: Samples covering the acute and convalescent phases of COVID-19 were provided by collaborators in the United States, Italy and Spain. Nearly every sample came with metadata listing a de-identified subject ID, COVID-19 status, age in years and sex. The prospective study material was composed of cDNA or gDNA derived from T cells, B-cell-depleted T cells, or PBMCs. Deeply sampled blood TCRbeta repertoires from subjects exposed to, actively infected with, or recovered from COVID-19 were included in the dataset. A freely available public database, intended as a resource for researchers studying the immune response to SARS-CoV-2, is where the repertoires were released. Where available, HLA class I and class II types were obtained from metadata supplied by the sample provider rather than from assay-based typing. Samples were obtained from the ongoing ImmuneRACE study (first 160 participants) and from roughly 1,300 subjects provided by 6 global collaborators. Study-wide findings and limitations: The quantity of clinical and demographic metadata differed by source and by participant and was supplied without curation.

CDR1 SGHVS and CDR2 FNYEAQ were looked up in the germline V gene. Including the terminal cysteine and phenylalanine, the CDR3 comprises 16 residues. The read is trimmed to its CDR3 DNA, 48 bases read in frame from base 1. Trimming at the junction amounts to 5 bases on V and 0 bases on J, and the germline ends lie 14 bases apart. Whole blood was collected in K2EDTA tubes by collaborating institutions according to the institutions' own protocols. Collaborator samples were shipped for TCRbeta analysis as frozen whole blood, isolated PBMCs, or DNA extracted from either sample type. TCRbeta CDR3 regions were amplified from genomic DNA by means of the immunoSEQ Assay, a bias-controlled multiplex PCR. The paper's data handling went like this. Nucleated cell counts per sample were estimated from amplification of reference gene primers within the assay. Sequence reads were collapsed and filtered to measure the absolute abundance of every unique TCRbeta CDR3 rearrangement. For each sample, productive Simpson clonality was calculated by taking the square root of Simpson's diversity index across productive rearrangements. Not all clones reach the TCRdb copy of this immuneACCESS table, which keeps in-frame sequences only. Checked studies attribute under half of the gap to unresolved V genes and leave the rest unexplained. Clone size and the V and J calls come from that table; the DNA yielded D and trimming. For this sample the table gives 250,000 to 300,000 clones, of which over 70% were detected only once. The biggest ten clones account for roughly 5.8% of the sample.

With respect to this clone: Its antigen is unknown. Base qualities were left out, and no much larger clone turns up one base away.

Sequenced sample: peripheral blood. The chain joins TRBV7-6 to TRBJ1-3, with the D gene uncertain. The clonotype was recovered from an elderly man with acute or convalescent COVID-19. This receptor has the CDR3 CASSPLQVLSGNTIYF. The DNA sequence is TGTGCCAGCAGCCCATTGCAGGTCCTCTCTGGAAACACCATATATTTT.